The source of this T cell receptor (beta chain) is a study of T cell repertoires in cytomegalovirus infection. Study background: Matching HLA type, along with CMV infection, was indicated by public TCR beta signatures.

This clonotype came up a few times. What it binds is unknown. This CDR3 comprises 14 residues. Unmatched junction bases numbered 8, after V lost 5 bases and J lost 5 bases. CDR1 MNHNS and CDR2 SASEGT come from the germline V gene. MiXCR, applied by TCRdb to the reads, yields one record per CDR3 protein. The sample records tens of thousands of distinct CDR3 sequences, about 18% being singletons. Study results and limitations: It was HLA-C-restricted CMV-specific TCR beta clonotypes that dominated the response ex vivo. Summed frequency of shared TCR beta families picked out CMV carriers who also had the relevant HLA.

This TCR was sampled from a human donor in good health (CMV status not recorded). Some clones in this sample may be carry-over from other donors' samples. V usage is TRBV6-1 and J usage is TRBJ2-5, with 7 bases lining up with TRBD1. Sequences were derived from CD8+ T cells from cultured PBMCs, sampled from culture after CMV antigen stimulation. CDR3 sequence (DNA): TGTGCCAGCAGTCTCCGACAGGGACGGGAGACCCAGTACTTC. This codes for CASSLRQGRETQYF.